The present TCR beta chain was sequenced within a study of T-cell memory formation after mild COVID-19. CDR3 length: 16 amino acids. V lost 5 bases and J lost 2, with 17 bases in between. In this sample, this clonotype turned up once. Each CDR3 protein gets one entry after TCRdb re-called the 5' RACE reads with MiXCR. Here the sample spans hundreds of thousands of distinct CDR3 sequences, roughly 21% being singletons. The receptor was isolated from an adult woman who had mild COVID-19 (a few samples of this study predate the infection). Cell type and time point are not known. Sequencing was performed on PBMCs or a T cell subset sorted from them (not recorded which). J is TRBJ2-3 and V is TRBV12-3 or TRBV12-4; D unresolved. This chain's CDR3 is CASSGNFRALTDTQYF. CDR3 nucleotide sequence: TGTGCCAGCAGTGGTAACTTCCGGGCGCTCACAGATACGCAGTATTTT.